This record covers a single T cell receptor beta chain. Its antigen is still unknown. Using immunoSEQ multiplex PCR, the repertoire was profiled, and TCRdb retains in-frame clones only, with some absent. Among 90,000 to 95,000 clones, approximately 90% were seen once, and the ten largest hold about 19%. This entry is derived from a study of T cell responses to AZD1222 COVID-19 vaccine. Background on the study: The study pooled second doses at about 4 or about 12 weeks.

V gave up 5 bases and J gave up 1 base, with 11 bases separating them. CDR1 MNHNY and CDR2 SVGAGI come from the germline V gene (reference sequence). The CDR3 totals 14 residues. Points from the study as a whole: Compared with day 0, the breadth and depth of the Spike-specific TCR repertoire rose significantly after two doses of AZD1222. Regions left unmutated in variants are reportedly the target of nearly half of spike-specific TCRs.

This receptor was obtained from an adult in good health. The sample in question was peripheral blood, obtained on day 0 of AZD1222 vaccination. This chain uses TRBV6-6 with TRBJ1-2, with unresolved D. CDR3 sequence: CASSPEAHNYGYTF. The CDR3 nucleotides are TGTGCCAGCAGTCCGGAGGCTCATAACTATGGCTACACCTTC.